The 9 T cell receptor beta chains reported below all come from one sample, sequenced in a study of blood T cell repertoires in COVID-19. The assay was immunoSEQ multiplex PCR, and TCRdb's table has in-frame clones only and misses some. The sample shows 200,000 to 250,000 clones, under 90% of them seen only once. Sequenced: peripheral blood. All receptors derive from a woman older than 75 with active or convalescent COVID-19.

The chain couples TRBV18 to TRBJ1-3; D is uncertain. From germline, CDR1 is KGHSH and CDR2 LQKENI. This CDR3 spans 17 amino acids. V was shortened by 3 bases and J by 0 bases, with 15 bases between the two germline ends. The chain's CDR3 is CASSPLAGGYSGNTIYF. In nucleotides, the CDR3 is TGTGCCAGCTCACCTCTTGCTGGCGGCTACTCTGGAAACACCATATATTTT.

The V and J genes are TRBV2 and TRBJ2-1; D may be TRBD2 (5 bases). The CDR3 runs 15 residues. V was trimmed by 5 bases and J by 8 bases, leaving 19 bases between them. Per the germline V gene, CDR1 is SNHLY and CDR2 is FYNNEI. CDR3 protein: CASSRSGLVIDEQFF. The CDR3 region has the DNA TGTGCCAGCAGTCGCTCGGGGTTGGTTATTGATGAGCAGTTCTTC.

The J gene is TRBJ2-7, the V gene TRBV14; 7 bases match TRBD2. Germline V gives CDR1 SGHDN, CDR2 FVKESK. CDR3 size: 16 residues. Losses at the gene ends were 3 bases for V and 0 bases for J; bases not matched to a gene: 8. CDR3 sequence reads: CASSQHVAGLSYEQYF. CDR3 nucleotides: TGTGCCAGCAGCCAGCATGTAGCGGGCCTCTCCTACGAGCAGTACTTC.

The chain employs TRBV4-1 and TRBJ2-1, with 11 bases aligning to TRBD2. The CDR3 extends over 16 amino acids. V lost 6 bases and J lost 1; bases outside the gene matches: 5. Germline loops: CDR1 MGHRA, CDR2 YSYEKL. In DNA, the CDR3 is TGCGCCAGCAGTCGGGGACTAGCGGAATCCTACAATGAGCAGTTCTTC. This encodes CASSRGLAESYNEQFF.

The chain employs TRBV11-2 and TRBJ1-6; D is possibly TRBD1 (6 bases). V was trimmed by 2 bases and J by 7 bases, leaving 15 bases between them. The CDR3 spans 16 residues. The V gene's germline CDR1 is SGHAT and CDR2 FQNNGV. CDR3 coding DNA: TGTGCCAGCAGCTTACTCCGTCCAGGGGTGAATTCACCCCTCCACTTT. Protein: CASSLLRPGVNSPLHF.

As to this clone: Other DNA sequences in this specimen translate into the identical CDR3. The gene calls are TRBV5-1 and TRBJ2-7; TRBD1 agrees at 10 bases. Looked up from germline, CDR1 is SGHRS and CDR2 is YFSETQ. The CDR3 extends over 14 amino acids. Unmatched junction bases numbered 2, after V lost 4 bases and J lost 1 base. The CDR3: CASSPGQGSYEQYF. DNA for the CDR3: TGCGCCAGCAGCCCGGGACAGGGGTCCTACGAGCAGTACTTC.

This clone was observed at least ten times. V gene TRBV7-9 combines with J gene TRBJ2-3; 7 positions agree with TRBD2. V was clipped by 3 bases and J by 2 bases; unmatched bases: 8. This CDR3 is built from 16 residues. Germline CDR1 and CDR2: SEHNR and FQNEAQ (reference sequence). In DNA form, the CDR3 reads TGTGCCAGCAGCTTGACGGGGGGACGACCCACAGATACGCAGTATTTT. This encodes CASSLTGGRPTDTQYF.

This chain connects TRBV20-1 to TRBJ2-3; D unclear. The CDR3 extends over 15 amino acids. With 3 bases removed from V and 2 bases from J, the gap between germline ends came to 15 bases. CDR1 and CDR2 (germline): DFQATT, SNEGSKA (reference sequence). CDR3 sequence reads: CSASRAPATTDTQYF. The DNA of the CDR3 is TGCAGTGCTAGTAGAGCGCCAGCCACCACAGATACGCAGTATTTT.

This chain uses TRBV6-5 with TRBJ1-2, with D possibly being TRBD1 (5 bases). Trimming removed 4 bases at V and 0 bases at J, with 9 bases between. The CDR3 is made up of 14 amino acids. CDR1 MNHEY and CDR2 SVGAGI come from the germline V gene. CDR3 in amino acids: CASSSPRANYGYTF. In DNA, the CDR3 is TGTGCCAGCAGTTCACCCAGGGCTAACTATGGCTACACCTTC.